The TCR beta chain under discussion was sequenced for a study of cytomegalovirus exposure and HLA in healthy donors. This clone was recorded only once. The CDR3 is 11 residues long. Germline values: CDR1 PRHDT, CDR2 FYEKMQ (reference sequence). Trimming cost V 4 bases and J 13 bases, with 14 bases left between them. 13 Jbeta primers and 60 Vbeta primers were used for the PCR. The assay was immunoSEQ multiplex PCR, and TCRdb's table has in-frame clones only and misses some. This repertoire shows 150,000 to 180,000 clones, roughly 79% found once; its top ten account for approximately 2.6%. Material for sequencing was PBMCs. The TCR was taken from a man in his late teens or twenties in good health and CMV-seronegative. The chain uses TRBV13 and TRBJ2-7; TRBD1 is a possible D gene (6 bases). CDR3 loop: CASSSVRGEYF. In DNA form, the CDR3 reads TGTGCCAGCAGCTCGGTCAGGGGAGAATACTTC.